These T cell receptor beta chains were read from a single sample in a study of T-cell memory formation after mild COVID-19. TCRdb re-derived calls from the 5' RACE reads in MiXCR, one entry per CDR3 protein. The sample shows approximately 250,000 distinct CDR3 sequences, approximately 15% of them seen only once. The sequencing sample was made of PBMCs or a T cell subset sorted from them (not recorded which). Every receptor here comes from a young man who had mild COVID-19 (a few samples of this study predate the infection). Cell type and time point are not known. The CDR3 runs from the conserved cysteine through the conserved F or W.

V	CDR3
TRBV12-3/TRBV12-4	CASSFHSQNGYTF
TRBV6-5	CASSYSYSLYEQYF
TRBV5-1	CASSLQASSYNEQFF
TRBV7-2	CASSLADSFNEKLFF
TRBV5-1	CASSLGVDSSRFF
TRBV12-3/TRBV12-4	CASRQTGGSQPQHF
TRBV20-1	CSARVTGTLGRETQYF
TRBV20-1	CSATSTDRGPDTQYF
TRBV7-3	CASSLSGGATGELFF
TRBV7-2	CASSLDQAREQYF
TRBV15	CATSRGQENIQYF
TRBV3-1	CASKKVNTEAFF
TRBV12-3/TRBV12-4	CASSFGTFSYEQYF
TRBV20-1	CSARVGDRHSYEQYF
TRBV24-1	CATRRLAGGLNTGELFF
TRBV7-3	CASSLMAWDTQYF
TRBV7-9	CASSALITDTQYF
TRBV11-2	CASSLEGAWDIQYF
TRBV27	CASSLNGVYEQYF
TRBV6-2/TRBV6-3	CASSWTGLQPQHF
TRBV4-1	CASSPQTVNTEAFF
TRBV2	CASGITRAETIYF
TRBV18	CASSPERAVAKNIQYF
TRBV20-1	CSAFPEGQYYEQYF
TRBV3-1	CASAGLEDTQYF
TRBV5-1	CASSLGTPKAFF
TRBV7-2	CASSVLGFPTYEQYF
TRBV6-5	CASSWGSEAFF
TRBV7-9	CASSLGTGGAEPQPQHF